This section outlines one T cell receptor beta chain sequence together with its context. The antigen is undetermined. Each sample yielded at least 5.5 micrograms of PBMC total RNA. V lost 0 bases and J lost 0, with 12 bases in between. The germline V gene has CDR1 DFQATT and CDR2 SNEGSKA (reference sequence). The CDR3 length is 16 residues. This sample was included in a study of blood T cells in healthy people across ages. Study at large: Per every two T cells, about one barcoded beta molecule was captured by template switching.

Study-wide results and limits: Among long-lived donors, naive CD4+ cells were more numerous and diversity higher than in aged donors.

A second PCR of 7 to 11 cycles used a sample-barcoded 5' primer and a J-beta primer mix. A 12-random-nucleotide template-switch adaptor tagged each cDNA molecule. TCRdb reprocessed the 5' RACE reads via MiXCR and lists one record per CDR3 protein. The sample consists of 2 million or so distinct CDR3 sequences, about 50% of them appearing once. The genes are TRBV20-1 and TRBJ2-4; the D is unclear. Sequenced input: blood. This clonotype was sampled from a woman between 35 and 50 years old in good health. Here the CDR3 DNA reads TGCAGTGCTAGAGAGCGCACAGAACTAGCCAAAAACATTCAGTACTTC. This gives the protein CSARERTELAKNIQYF.